Sequencing of this TCR beta chain was carried out in a study of cytomegalovirus exposure and HLA in healthy donors. Data came from immunoSEQ multiplex PCR; TCRdb stores just in-frame clones and leaves some out. The sample consists of about 100,000 clones, under 85% of them appearing once. Losses at the gene ends were 4 bases for V and 12 bases for J; bases not matched to a gene: 9. This CDR3 is built from 12 residues. CDR1 and CDR2 from the germline V gene are SNHLY and FYNNEI. This TCR came from a woman between 18 and 29 years old in good health and CMV-seronegative. The material sequenced was PBMCs. V and J are TRBV2 and TRBJ2-7, with 7 bases lining up with TRBD1. In nucleotides, the CDR3 is TGTGCCAGCAGTGCCTACGACAGGGACGGGTACTTC. It codes for CASSAYDRDGYF.